Following are 19 T cell receptor beta chains from one sample sequenced in a study of T cells in tuberculosis. Time point given: new active TB diagnosis, blood taken before or within 7 days of starting treatment. Sequencing used immunoSEQ multiplex PCR; TCRdb keeps in-frame clones, though not all of them. The sample has tens of thousands of clones, 90% to 95% seen once. Specimen: PBMCs, collected at tuberculosis diagnosis. The receptors originated from an adult with tuberculosis.

The V call is TRBV6-6, the J call TRBJ1-2; TRBD1 agrees at 10 bases. This CDR3 region has 14 residues. In germline, CDR1 is MNHNY, CDR2 SVGAGI (reference sequence). Trimming cost V 6 bases and J 7 bases; bases outside gene matches: 8. DNA for the CDR3: TGTGCCAGCAGAGACGACAGGGGGCAAGGTGGCTACACCTTC. Translated: CASRDDRGQGGYTF.

This chain links TRBV18 with TRBJ2-7, with TRBD1 matching 7 bases. Germline V lookup: CDR1 KGHSH, CDR2 LQKENI. Trimming cost V 8 bases and J 6 bases; bases outside gene matches: 16. CDR3 length: 15 amino acids. DNA of the CDR3: TGTGCCAGCCACTCAGAAGGGGACAGATTAGGCGAGCAGTACTTC. Translating gives CASHSEGDRLGEQYF.

The chain uses TRBV6-6 and TRBJ2-2; D is unclear. Germline loops: CDR1 MNHNY, CDR2 SVGAGI (reference sequence). V dropped 2 bases and J dropped 6 bases, with 7 bases sitting between them. The CDR3 covers 13 residues. In DNA, the CDR3 is TGTGCCAGCAGTTACAGCGAGTCCGGGGAGCTGTTTTTT. Translated: CASSYSESGELFF.

This chain uses TRBV29-1 with TRBJ1-1, with TRBD1 matching 9 bases. V lost 6 bases, J lost 1 base, and 3 bases stayed unmatched. The germline V gene has CDR1 SQVTM and CDR2 ANQGSEA. This CDR3 is built from 13 residues. CDR3 protein: CSVGQGPNTEAFF. CDR3 in DNA: TGCAGCGTCGGACAGGGGCCGAACACTGAAGCTTTCTTT.

The chain's CDR3 is CASSLGGPEQYF. The CDR3 DNA reads TGTGCCAGCAGTTTGGGGGGACCCGAGCAGTACTTC. V and J are TRBV28 and TRBJ2-7; possible D gene TRBD2, 6 bases. CDR1 and CDR2 from the germline V gene are MDHEN and SYDVKM. The CDR3 loop spans 12 amino acids. V dropped 3 bases and J dropped 6 bases, with 9 bases sitting between them.

The rearrangement joins TRBV5-1 to TRBJ1-4; D remains ambiguous. The germline V and J ends were trimmed by 4 bases and 0 bases, with 7 bases remaining between them. The CDR3 extends over 14 amino acids. In germline, CDR1 is SGHRS, CDR2 YFSETQ. CDR3 coding DNA: TGCGCCAGCAGCGAGGGATCAACTAATGAAAAACTGTTTTTT. This sequence encodes CASSEGSTNEKLFF.

This clone was recorded only once. The chain recombines TRBV6-5 with TRBJ1-6; weak D call: TRBD1 (5 bases). This CDR3 comprises 13 residues. The ends were cut back, 4 bases at V and 10 bases at J, with 11 bases in the middle. From germline, CDR1 is MNHEY and CDR2 SVGAGI. The CDR3 spells CASSSGRGSPLHF. For the CDR3, the DNA is TGTGCCAGCAGTTCCGGCCGGGGGTCACCCCTCCACTTT.

The chain has TRBV5-1 and TRBJ1-1, with 9 positions matching TRBD1. V shed 0 bases and J 4 bases; nucleotides not matched to a gene: 7. Germline CDR1 and CDR2: SGHRS and YFSETQ. This CDR3 is 16 amino acids long. The CDR3 nucleotides read TGCGCCAGCAGCTTGGGGCCGGGACAGGGCTCCACTGAAGCTTTCTTT. Protein product: CASSLGPGQGSTEAFF.

V usage is TRBV6-4 and J usage is TRBJ2-1; TRBD2 agrees at 8 bases. The CDR3 is made up of 15 amino acids. Germline V CDR1 and CDR2: MRHNA, SNTAGT. J was trimmed by 3 bases and V by 5 bases; bases with no gene match: 6. In DNA, the CDR3 is TGTGCCAGCAGTATTTCGGGAGGGGACTACAATGAGCAGTTCTTC. It translates to CASSISGGDYNEQFF.

The V and J genes are TRBV2 and TRBJ1-1, with D possibly being TRBD1 (5 bases). Trimming shortened V by 8 bases and J by 4 bases, and 14 bases separated the two germline ends. The CDR3 covers 13 residues. Germline CDR1 reads SNHLY; CDR2 reads FYNNEI. The CDR3: CASQGQTPTEAFF. Here the CDR3 DNA reads TGTGCCAGCCAGGGCCAGACCCCCACTGAAGCTTTCTTT. The entire variable domain, with the rest obtained from reference TRBV2 and TRBJ1-1, is as follows: EPEVTQTPSHQVTQMGQEVILRCVPISNHLYFYWYRQILGQKVEFLVSFYNNEISEKSEIFDDQFSVERPDGSNFTLKIRSTKLEDSAMYFCASQGQTPTEAFFGQGTRLTVV.

The CDR3 loop reads CASSPQIEGAGTDTQYF. The CDR3 nucleotides read TGTGCCAGCAGCCCGCAAATTGAGGGGGCCGGCACAGATACGCAGTATTTT. The chain has TRBV4-2 and TRBJ2-3; 7 nucleotides match TRBD1. Trimming removed 4 bases from V and 1 base from J; junction bases left unmatched: 11. The CDR3 length is 17 residues. In germline, CDR1 is LGHNA, CDR2 YNFKEQ.

The table lists this clone with a few counts. V usage is TRBV18 and J usage is TRBJ2-7; D possibly matches TRBD1 or TRBD2 (6 bases each). The length of the CDR3 is 16 residues. Trimming pared 5 bases from V and 2 bases from J, leaving 19 bases between. Germline CDR1 is KGHSH and CDR2 is LQKENI. The DNA of the CDR3 is TGTGCCAGCTCATCACAGGGTACCGGGAGTGCCTACGAGCAGTACTTC. This translates into CASSSQGTGSAYEQYF.

The chain employs TRBV11-2 and TRBJ1-1; D gene uncertain. Germline CDR1 SGHAT, CDR2 FQNNGV. Trimming cost V 6 bases and J 0 bases, with 11 bases left between them. The CDR3 is 14 amino acids. The CDR3 region is CASSRYVVNTEAFF. The CDR3, as DNA: TGTGCCAGCAGTCGTTACGTAGTGAACACTGAAGCTTTCTTT.

The chain is built from TRBV4-1 and TRBJ2-7; 7 bases match TRBD1. Germline loops: CDR1 MGHRA, CDR2 YSYEKL. V lost 4 bases and J lost 2; bases outside the gene matches: 8. This CDR3 spans 15 amino acids. The DNA for the CDR3 is TGCGCCAGCAGCCTTTCCTGGGACAGTGCCTACGAGCAGTACTTC. Its translation: CASSLSWDSAYEQYF.

This clone was seen a single time. The genes are TRBV5-8 and TRBJ2-7; 10 bases are a match to TRBD1. Germline assignment: CDR1 SGHTS and CDR2 YDEGEE. V was pared by 4 bases and J by 3 bases, with 7 bases of the junction left unmatched. The CDR3 is made up of 15 amino acids. In DNA form, the CDR3 reads TGTGCCAGCAGCCTCCCGGGACAGGGGTTCTACGAGCAGTACTTC. It specifies CASSLPGQGFYEQYF.

This chain links TRBV5-4 with TRBJ1-3; 8 nucleotides agree with TRBD1. V lost 4 bases to trimming and J lost 3 bases; unmatched junction nucleotides: 3. Germline loops: CDR1 SGHNT, CDR2 YYREEE (reference sequence). The CDR3 has 14 residues. CDR3: CASSQDRVGNTIYF. CDR3 coding DNA: TGTGCCAGCAGCCAGGACAGGGTTGGAAACACCATATATTTT.

CDR3 residues: CASSELRGVTYEQYF. Here the CDR3 DNA reads TGCGCCAGCAGTGAGCTCAGGGGGGTTACCTACGAGCAGTACTTC. V usage is TRBV10-2 and J usage is TRBJ2-7; D is possibly TRBD1 (7 bases). V lost 2 bases and J 2 bases, leaving 13 bases between the germline ends. Germline V gene data show CDR1 as WSHSY and CDR2 as SAAADI. The CDR3 has 15 residues.

V gene TRBV4-2 combines with J gene TRBJ1-1, with TRBD1 matching over 11 bases. CDR1 and CDR2 (germline): LGHNA, YNFKEQ. The CDR3 contains 16 residues. Trimming took 3 bases from V and 0 from J; bases not matched to a gene: 3. The CDR3, as DNA: TGTGCCAGCAGCCAGCGGGACAGGGGGATGAACACTGAAGCTTTCTTT. Residues: CASSQRDRGMNTEAFF.

The chain recombines TRBV4-1 with TRBJ2-1, with a possible D match to TRBD1 (7 bases). V was cut by 4 bases and J by 9 bases, with 19 bases left in between. This CDR3 spans 15 amino acids. Germline assignment: CDR1 MGHRA and CDR2 YSYEKL. CDR3 bases: TGCGCCAGCAGCCTCTCGGCAGGGGGGTCCGTTGAGCAGTTCTTC. Its protein product is CASSLSAGGSVEQFF.